A single sample is the source of the 23 T cell receptor beta chains below, sequenced in a study of cytomegalovirus exposure and HLA in healthy donors. Only in-frame clones appear in the TCRdb table, and some are missing; sequencing was by immunoSEQ multiplex PCR. Of about 160,000 clones in the sample, approximately 87% are singletons; the top ten hold roughly 5.7%. The material sequenced was PBMCs. The receptors shown here come from a woman under 40 in good health and CMV-seronegative.

In regard to this clone: Additional DNA sequences in this sample encode the identical CDR3. V usage is TRBV29-1 and J usage is TRBJ2-3, with D uncertain. Germline loops: CDR1 SQVTM, CDR2 ANQGSEA. There are 10 residues in the CDR3. The V and J ends lost 4 bases and 3 bases respectively, with 2 bases between them. The CDR3 DNA is TGCAGCGTTGGAACAGATACGCAGTATTTT. It yields the protein CSVGTDTQYF.

The chain recombines TRBV9 with TRBJ2-7; D is unclear. V lost 0 bases to trimming and J lost 0 bases, with 13 bases between them. Germline CDR1 SGDLS, CDR2 YYNGEE. CDR3 size: 16 residues. The CDR3: CASSVGTRGDSYEQYF. CDR3 nucleotides: TGTGCCAGCAGCGTAGGTACTCGTGGAGACTCCTACGAGCAGTACTTC.

The chain couples TRBV7-2 to TRBJ1-5, with D perhaps TRBD1 (6 bases). This CDR3 spans 15 amino acids. Trimming cost V 4 bases and J 4 bases, with 14 bases left between them. Germline loops: CDR1 SGHTA, CDR2 FQGNSA. CDR3 coding DNA: TGTGCCAGCAGCTACGGACAGCTAACAAATCAGCCCCAGCATTTT. It encodes CASSYGQLTNQPQHF. The whole variable domain, filled in from reference TRBV7-2 and TRBJ1-5, reads GAGVSQSPSNKVTEKGKDVELRCDPISGHTALYWYRQSLGQGLEFLIYFQGNSAPDKSGLPSDRFSAERTGGSVSTLTIQRTQQEDSAVYLCASSYGQLTNQPQHFGDGTRLSIL.

This chain uses TRBV5-5 with TRBJ1-1; 8 bases fit TRBD1. This CDR3 has 14 residues. The trim removed 3 bases at V and 0 bases at J, leaving 1 base unmatched. CDR1 SGHKS and CDR2 YYEKEE come from the germline V gene (reference sequence). The CDR3 spells CASSWTGMNTEAFF. As DNA, the CDR3 is TGTGCCAGCAGCTGGACAGGGATGAACACTGAAGCTTTCTTT.

The rearrangement uses TRBV27 and TRBJ2-5, with 7 nucleotides matching TRBD1. Looked up from germline, CDR1 is MNHEY and CDR2 is SMNVEV (reference sequence). V trimming: 6 bases; J trimming: 3 bases; junction bases outside the gene matches: 16. This CDR3 has 17 amino acids. CDR3 amino acids: CASRSYPGTEAKETQYF. Written as DNA, the CDR3 is TGTGCCAGCAGATCGTACCCCGGGACAGAGGCTAAAGAGACCCAGTACTTC.

V gene TRBV25-1 combines with J gene TRBJ2-1; 8 nucleotides align to TRBD1. The CDR3 length is 12 residues. The V and J ends lost 5 bases and 10 bases, in that order; junction bases with no gene match: 4. Germline V gene data show CDR1 as MGHDK and CDR2 as SYGVNS. The CDR3 DNA reads as TGTGCCAGCAGTCCCAGGGGGCGCGAGCAGTTCTTC. This codes for CASSPRGREQFF.

This chain links TRBV5-6 with TRBJ1-5; the D is unclear. CDR3 size: 16 residues. The germline V gene encodes CDR1 SGHDT and CDR2 YYEEEE. V was cut by 6 bases and J by 4 bases, with 20 bases left in between. The CDR3 DNA reads as TGTGCCAGCACCTATTATTCGGGTAGGGCTAATCAGCCCCAGCATTTT. This codes for CASTYYSGRANQPQHF.

The DNA for the CDR3 is TGTGCCAGCAGCCAAAGGTACGGCGATGGCTACACCTTC. Amino acids: CASSQRYGDGYTF. The rearrangement joins TRBV14 to TRBJ1-2; D gene ambiguous. CDR1 SGHDN and CDR2 FVKESK come from the germline V gene. V was shortened by 2 bases and J by 6 bases, with 10 bases between the two germline ends. The CDR3 extends over 13 amino acids.

The CDR3 nucleotides are TGCGCCAGCAGCCAAGAATCAGGGAACAATGAGCAGTTCTTC. Translated, it gives CASSQESGNNEQFF. The gene calls are TRBV4-1 and TRBJ2-1; possibly TRBD1 for D (5 bases). The CDR3 runs to 14 residues. With 0 bases removed from V and 5 bases from J, the gap between germline ends came to 8 bases. The V gene's germline CDR1 is MGHRA and CDR2 YSYEKL.

The gene calls are TRBV5-1 and TRBJ2-7, with D perhaps TRBD1 (5 bases). Germline V gene sequence: CDR1 SGHRS, CDR2 YFSETQ. The CDR3 loop spans 14 amino acids. Trimming took off 0 bases at V and 4 bases at J, with 11 bases between the two ends. DNA of the CDR3: TGCGCCAGCAGCTTGGGGCCCTCAGGGTACGAGCAGTACTTC. Protein sequence: CASSLGPSGYEQYF.

This clone showed up just a few times. V is TRBV19 and J is TRBJ1-2, with 10 bases matching TRBD1. V gave up 6 bases and J gave up 3 bases; unmatched junction bases: 7. Germline V gives CDR1 LNHDA, CDR2 SQIVND (reference sequence). The CDR3 sequence is 15 residues long. CDR3 residues: CASRGQGPNYYGYTF. The CDR3 nucleotides are TGTGCCAGTAGGGGACAGGGGCCGAATTACTATGGCTACACCTTC.

V and J are TRBV6-6 and TRBJ2-1; no definite D call. V dropped 0 bases and J dropped 9 bases, with 9 bases sitting between them. This CDR3 is built from 13 residues. Germline lookup yields CDR1 MNHNY and CDR2 SVGAGI (reference sequence). The CDR3 protein is CASSYSAASEQFF. CDR3 coding DNA: TGTGCCAGCAGTTACTCTGCGGCGAGTGAGCAGTTCTTC.

For this clone: This likely stems from a read error, as it lies one base from a far larger clone. The rearrangement joins TRBV2 to TRBJ2-2, with 8 bases matching TRBD1. The CDR3 is 13 residues long. Germline loops: CDR1 SNHLY, CDR2 FYNNEI. The trim removed 6 bases at V and 3 bases at J, leaving 0 bases unmatched. The CDR3 spells CASRDRDTGELFF. The DNA of the CDR3 is TGTGCCAGCAGGGACAGGGACACCGGGGAGCTGTTTTTT.

The chain links TRBV7-8 to TRBJ2-7, with D possibly being TRBD1 or TRBD2 (5 bases each). Germline V gene data show CDR1 as SGHVS and CDR2 as FQNEAQ. V was shortened by 5 bases and J by 0 bases, with 11 bases between the two germline ends. The CDR3 runs to 14 residues. CDR3 residues: CASSPRDLSYEQYF. The CDR3 coding sequence is TGTGCCAGCAGCCCTCGGGACCTCTCCTACGAGCAGTACTTC.

This sequence joins TRBV6-5 and TRBJ2-7; 7 nucleotides align to TRBD2. CDR3 length: 15 residues. With 1 base clipped from V and 5 bases from J, the junction kept 8 bases outside the gene matches. Germline V CDR1 and CDR2: MNHEY, SVGAGI. The CDR3 loop reads CASSYLGPGRDEQYF. The CDR3 DNA reads TGTGCCAGCAGTTACTTGGGCCCAGGGAGGGACGAGCAGTACTTC.

The CDR3 region has the DNA TGTGCCAGCAGCGTAAGTGCGGGCAATGAGCAGTTCTTC. Its protein is CASSVSAGNEQFF. The rearrangement uses TRBV9 and TRBJ2-1, with a tentative D call TRBD2 (5 bases). This CDR3 spans 13 amino acids. V was trimmed by 1 base and J by 6 bases, leaving 8 bases between them. Germline lookup yields CDR1 SGDLS and CDR2 YYNGEE.

The V call is TRBV5-1, the J call TRBJ1-2, with a tentative D call TRBD1 (6 bases). The germline V gene has CDR1 SGHRS and CDR2 YFSETQ. The CDR3 spans 14 residues. With 0 bases removed from V and 5 bases from J, the gap between germline ends came to 11 bases. The CDR3 nucleotides read TGCGCCAGCAGCTTGGTCTCAGGGGCTTATGGCTACACCTTC. This gives the protein CASSLVSGAYGYTF. The full variable domain, completed using reference TRBV5-1 and TRBJ1-2, is KAGVTQTPRYLIKTRGQQVTLSCSPISGHRSVSWYQQTPGQGLQFLFEYFSETQRNKGNFPGRFSGRQFSNSRSEMNVSTLELGDSALYLCASSLVSGAYGYTFGSGTRLTVV.

This clone is classed as medium-sized. This chain uses TRBV19 with TRBJ2-1; TRBD2 matches at 7 bases. The V gene's germline CDR1 is LNHDA and CDR2 SQIVND (reference sequence). This CDR3 has 14 residues. J gave up 4 bases and V 5 bases, and 5 bases lay outside the gene matches. DNA of the CDR3: TGTGCCAGTAGTCTTCGGGGAGGGTACAATGAGCAGTTCTTC. This translates into CASSLRGGYNEQFF.

This chain links TRBV10-3 with TRBJ2-5; D uncertain. V lost 4 bases and J 5 bases, leaving 11 bases between the germline ends. The CDR3 covers 13 residues. CDR1 is ENHRY, CDR2 SYGVKD, per germline. CDR3 DNA: TGTGCCATCAGTGTAAATAGGGATGAGACCCAGTACTTC. Residues: CAISVNRDETQYF.

The chain is built from TRBV5-4 and TRBJ2-7; 13 bases agree with TRBD2. Germline V gene lookup returns CDR1 SGHNT and CDR2 YYREEE (reference sequence). The CDR3 runs 14 residues. V lost 4 bases, J lost 6 bases, and 4 bases stayed unmatched. CDR3 sequence reads: CASSQGLAGSEQYF. CDR3 in DNA: TGTGCCAGCAGCCAGGGACTAGCGGGATCCGAGCAGTACTTC.

The chain employs TRBV2 and TRBJ2-5; D gene uncertain. V dropped 1 base and J dropped 1 base, with 10 bases sitting between them. CDR3 length: 15 amino acids. Looked up from germline, CDR1 is SNHLY and CDR2 is FYNNEI. Here the CDR3 DNA reads TGTGCCAGCAGTGAAGGCGGTAGCAGCCAAGAGACCCAGTACTTC. Translated: CASSEGGSSQETQYF.

The chain has TRBV5-1 and TRBJ1-1; D may be TRBD1 (5 bases). Germline-derived CDR1 and CDR2 are SGHRS and YFSETQ. V lost 2 bases and J lost 3, with 11 bases in between. The CDR3 is 14 amino acids. The CDR3 region has the DNA TGCGCCAGCAGCTTCGGGGGAGTGGACACTGAAGCTTTCTTT. Translated, it gives CASSFGGVDTEAFF.

This chain connects TRBV7-2 to TRBJ1-4; TRBD1 matches at 9 bases. The CDR3 sequence is 16 residues long. Looked up from germline, CDR1 is SGHTA and CDR2 is FQGNSA. V trimming: 5 bases; J trimming: 2 bases; junction bases outside the gene matches: 6. The CDR3 loop is CASSPGTGTTNEKLFF. CDR3 nucleotides: TGTGCCAGCAGCCCCGGGACAGGGACGACTAATGAAAAACTGTTTTTT.